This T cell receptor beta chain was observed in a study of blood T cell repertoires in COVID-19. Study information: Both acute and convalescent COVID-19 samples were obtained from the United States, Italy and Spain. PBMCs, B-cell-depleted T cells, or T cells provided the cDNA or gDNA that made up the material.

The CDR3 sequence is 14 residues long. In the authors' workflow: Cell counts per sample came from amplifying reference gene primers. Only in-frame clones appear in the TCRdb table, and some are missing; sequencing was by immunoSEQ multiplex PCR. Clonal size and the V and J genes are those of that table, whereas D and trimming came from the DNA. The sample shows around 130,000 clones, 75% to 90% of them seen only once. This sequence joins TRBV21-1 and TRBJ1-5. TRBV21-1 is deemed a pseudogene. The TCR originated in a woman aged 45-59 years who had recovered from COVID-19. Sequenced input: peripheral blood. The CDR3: CASKGGECNQPQHF. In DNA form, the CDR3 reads TGTGCCAGCAAGGGAGGAGAATGCAATCAGCCCCAGCATTTT.